These T cell receptor beta chains were read from a single sample in a study of blood T cell repertoires in COVID-19. Profiled with immunoSEQ multiplex PCR; TCRdb holds only in-frame clones, not every one. The data contain over 65,000 clones, about 88% of them singletons. The specimen was peripheral blood. The source of these receptors is a man older than 75 with COVID-19, enrolled during active disease. The CDR3 runs from the conserved cysteine through the conserved F or W. Fields, in order: D gene, V gene, clone size, J gene, CDR3 protein, CDR3 DNA. A D gene is named only where the DNA matches it firmly. Rows give clone size only sometimes, using once, few, many, or a class for an expanded clone.

TRBD2,TRBV6-2/TRBV6-3,.,TRBJ2-2,CASSPPGGSNTGELFF,TGTGCCAGCAGCCCCCCGGGGGGGTCGAACACCGGGGAGCTGTTTTTT
.,TRBV7-2,few,TRBJ1-2,CASSRGSNYGYTF,TGTGCCAGCAGTCGGGGATCTAACTATGGCTACACCTTC
TRBD1,TRBV10-2,.,TRBJ1-6,CASRSGTGYNSPLHF,TGCGCCAGCCGGAGTGGGACAGGGTATAATTCACCCCTCCACTTT
TRBD2,TRBV3-1/TRBV3-2,.,TRBJ2-1,CASSQAPSGGLPEEQFF,TGTGCCAGCAGCCAGGCCCCAAGCGGGGGCCTCCCTGAGGAGCAGTTCTTC
.,TRBV7-7,.,TRBJ2-2,CASSFTSWRAGGTGELFF,TGTGCCAGCAGCTTTACGTCCTGGAGGGCCGGGGGCACCGGGGAGCTGTTTTTT
.,TRBV19,.,TRBJ1-3,CASSQAGPISGNTIYF,TGTGCCAGTAGCCAGGCGGGACCGATCTCTGGAAACACCATATATTTT
.,TRBV14,.,TRBJ1-1,CASSQVGGNTEAFF,TGTGCCAGCAGCCAAGTGGGGGGGAACACTGAAGCTTTCTTT
.,TRBV7-3,.,TRBJ1-3,CASRQESGNTIYF,TGTGCCAGCAGACAGGAATCTGGAAACACCATATATTTT
.,TRBV18,.,TRBJ2-1,CASSPPGVAEQFF,TGTGCCAGCTCACCCCCCGGGGTGGCGGAGCAGTTCTTC
.,TRBV7-8,few,TRBJ1-1,CASSQRQSLNTEAFF,TGTGCCAGCAGCCAACGACAGAGTTTGAACACTGAAGCTTTCTTT
TRBD1,TRBV6-5,.,TRBJ2-7,CASRKTGGHEQYF,TGTGCCAGCAGGAAGACAGGGGGCCACGAGCAGTACTTC
.,TRBV3-1/TRBV3-2,once,TRBJ1-1,CASSQGPGHLF,TGTGCCAGCAGCCAAGGACCGGGACACTTGTTT
TRBD1,TRBV28,.,TRBJ1-2,CASSLLGQGVGYTF,TGTGCCAGCAGTTTATTAGGGCAGGGGGTCGGCTACACCTTC
.,TRBV25-1,.,TRBJ2-7,CASSELEGEQYF,TGTGCCAGCAGTGAATTGGAGGGTGAGCAGTACTTC
.,TRBV19,.,TRBJ1-2,CASSGPRVGEDGYTF,TGTGCCAGTTCCGGCCCAAGGGTGGGGGAGGATGGCTACACCTTC
.,TRBV28,.,TRBJ1-5,CASSLAGGSGQPQHF,TGTGCCAGCAGTTTGGCGGGGGGCTCGGGTCAGCCCCAGCATTTT
TRBD1,TRBV29-1,.,TRBJ2-2,CSVKSGTGGMTGELFF,TGCAGCGTTAAATCGGGGACAGGGGGAATGACCGGGGAGCTGTTTTTT
.,TRBV27,.,TRBJ1-2,CASSLSRGPVYGYTF,TGTGCCAGCAGTTTATCGCGGGGCCCGGTCTATGGCTACACCTTC
TRBD2,TRBV5-4,once,TRBJ2-5,CASRAGGQETQYF,TGTGCCAGCCGGGCGGGGGGCCAAGAGACCCAGTACTTC
.,TRBV10-3,.,TRBJ1-2,CAISEQGSGYTF,TGTGCCATCAGTGAGCAGGGTTCTGGCTACACCTTC
.,TRBV28,.,TRBJ1-2,CASSLLVTAWYGYTF,TGTGCCAGCAGTTTGCTCGTGACAGCATGGTATGGCTACACCTTC
.,TRBV18,.,TRBJ2-7,CASSLRNEQYF,TGTGCCAGCTCACTCAGAAACGAGCAGTACTTC
TRBD1,TRBV6-2/TRBV6-3,.,TRBJ2-2,CASSGTGGNTGELFF,TGTGCCAGCAGTGGGACAGGGGGGAACACTGGGGAGCTGTTTTTT
.,TRBV5-1,.,TRBJ1-6,CASSPGQYNSPLHF,TGCGCCAGCAGCCCCGGACAGTATAATTCACCCCTCCACTTT
TRBD1,TRBV5-5,once,TRBJ1-2,CASSLEGAGYGYTF,TGTGCCAGCAGCTTGGAGGGGGCCGGCTATGGCTACACCTTC
.,TRBV18,.,TRBJ1-5,CASSSGGNQPQHF,TGTGCCAGCTCTTCTGGGGGGAATCAGCCCCAGCATTTT
TRBD2,TRBV5-4,.,TRBJ2-1,CASSRAGTSSYNEQFF,TGTGCCAGCAGCCGAGCCGGGACTAGCAGCTACAATGAGCAGTTCTTC
TRBD1,TRBV5-6,.,TRBJ1-2,CASSLERGRGTF,TGTGCCAGCAGCTTGGAACGCGGCAGGGGGACCTTC
TRBD1,TRBV19,few,TRBJ1-5,CASSDRGPNQPQHF,TGTGCCAGTAGCGACAGGGGGCCCAATCAGCCCCAGCATTTT
TRBD1,TRBV18,.,TRBJ2-1,CASSRGQGSYNEQFF,TGTGCCAGCTCACGGGGACAGGGATCCTACAATGAGCAGTTCTTC
TRBD2,TRBV5-4,.,TRBJ2-3,CASSWTSGGASDTQYF,TGTGCCAGCAGCTGGACCAGCGGGGGGGCATCTGATACGCAGTATTTT
TRBD1,TRBV27,once,TRBJ1-4,CASRSQGVLPTNEKLFF,TGTGCCAGCAGAAGCCAGGGGGTATTGCCAACTAATGAAAAACTGTTTTTT
.,TRBV5-1,.,TRBJ2-6,CASSLGHSGANVLTF,TGCGCCAGCAGCTTGGGGCACTCTGGGGCCAACGTCCTGACTTTC
TRBD2,TRBV5-1,.,TRBJ2-3,CASSLGSGGRTDTQYF,TGCGCCAGCAGCTTGGGAAGCGGGGGGCGCACAGATACGCAGTATTTT
TRBD1,TRBV25-1,.,TRBJ1-4,CASSEYGRGVEKLFF,TGTGCCAGCAGTGAATACGGCAGGGGGGTTGAAAAACTGTTTTTT
.,TRBV20-1,.,TRBJ1-2,CSARERYGYTF,TGCAGTGCCAGGGAAAGATATGGCTACACCTTC
TRBD2,TRBV6-2/TRBV6-3,.,TRBJ2-3,CASSTAGTSGGAYTDTQYF,TGTGCCAGCAGTACGGCCGGGACTAGCGGGGGAGCGTACACAGATACGCAGTATTTT
.,TRBV5-8,.,TRBJ1-4,CASSSRSLRLLFF,TGTGCCAGCAGCTCCCGGTCCCTTCGATTACTGTTTTTT
TRBD1,TRBV7-9,.,TRBJ2-1,CASSFGQGEYNEQFF,TGTGCCAGCAGCTTTGGGCAGGGGGAGTACAATGAGCAGTTCTTC
TRBD1,TRBV7-8,.,TRBJ1-1,CASSLDRVTIEAFF,TGTGCCAGCAGCCTAGACAGGGTTACGATTGAAGCTTTCTTT
TRBD1,TRBV6-5,.,TRBJ1-3,CASRTPGQEGNTIYF,TGTGCCAGCAGAACCCCGGGACAGGAAGGAAACACCATATATTTT
.,TRBV27,.,TRBJ1-5,CASSYRAGDGQPQHF,TGTGCCAGCAGTTATCGGGCAGGGGATGGTCAGCCCCAGCATTTT
.,TRBV5-5,.,TRBJ1-4,CASSHRPGANEKLFF,TGTGCCAGCAGCCACAGGCCAGGGGCTAATGAAAAACTGTTTTTT
.,TRBV3-1/TRBV3-2,.,TRBJ1-4,CASQSRALNEKLFF,TGTGCCAGCCAAAGCAGGGCGTTGAATGAAAAACTGTTTTTT
TRBD2,TRBV5-1,.,TRBJ2-5,CASSLGTSGGAPWETQYF,TGCGCCAGCAGCCTCGGGACTAGCGGGGGGGCCCCATGGGAGACCCAGTACTTC
TRBD1,TRBV9,.,TRBJ2-7,CASSVATGGFEQYF,TGTGCCAGCAGCGTAGCAACAGGGGGCTTCGAGCAGTACTTC
TRBD2,TRBV7-2,.,TRBJ2-3,CASSLGGGAPDTQYF,TGTGCCAGCAGCTTAGGCGGGGGGGCGCCAGATACGCAGTATTTT
TRBD1,TRBV4-1,.,TRBJ1-2,CASSQSGRQGAYGYTF,TGCGCCAGCAGCCAATCCGGGAGACAGGGAGCTTATGGCTACACCTTC
.,TRBV2,.,TRBJ2-7,CATEKGDAYEQYF,TGTGCCACCGAGAAGGGGGACGCCTACGAGCAGTACTTC
TRBD2,TRBV7-2,.,TRBJ2-7,CASSLASGGVREQYF,TGTGCCAGCAGCTTAGCAAGCGGGGGGGTGCGTGAGCAGTACTTC
.,TRBV18,once,TRBJ1-2,CASSPAADSYGYTF,TGTGCCAGCTCACCAGCCGCAGATTCCTATGGCTACACCTTC
.,TRBV10-2,.,TRBJ1-1,CASRGMNTEAFF,TGCGCCAGCCGAGGCATGAACACTGAAGCTTTCTTT
TRBD1,TRBV9,.,TRBJ1-2,CASSVNTGQHNYGYTF,TGTGCCAGCAGCGTAAATACGGGACAGCATAACTATGGCTACACCTTC